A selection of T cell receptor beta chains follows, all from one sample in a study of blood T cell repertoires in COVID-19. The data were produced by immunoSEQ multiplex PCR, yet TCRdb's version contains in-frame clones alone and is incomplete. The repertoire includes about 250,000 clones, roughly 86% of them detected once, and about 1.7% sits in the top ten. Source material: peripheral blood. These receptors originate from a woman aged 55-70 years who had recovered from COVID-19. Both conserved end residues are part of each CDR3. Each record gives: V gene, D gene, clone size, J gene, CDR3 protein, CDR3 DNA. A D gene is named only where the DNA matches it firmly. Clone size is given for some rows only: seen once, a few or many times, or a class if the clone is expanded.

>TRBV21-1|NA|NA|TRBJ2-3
CASSSKQASGPPHTQYF
TGTGCCAGCAGCAGCAAGCAAGCTAGCGGGCCCCCTCATACGCAGTATTTT
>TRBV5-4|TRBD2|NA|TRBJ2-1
CASSFGGVGHNEQFF
TGTGCCAGCAGCTTTGGGGGGGTGGGCCACAATGAGCAGTTCTTC
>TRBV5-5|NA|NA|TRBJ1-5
CASSPAGGSNQPQHF
TGTGCCAGCAGCCCCGCGGGGGGGAGCAATCAGCCCCAGCATTTT
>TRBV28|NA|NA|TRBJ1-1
CASSPTGPGNTEAFF
TGTGCCAGCAGTCCTACAGGGCCGGGGAACACTGAAGCTTTCTTT
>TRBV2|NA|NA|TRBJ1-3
CASSPYGTSSGNTIYF
TGTGCCAGCAGCCCATACGGTACCTCCTCTGGAAACACCATATATTTT
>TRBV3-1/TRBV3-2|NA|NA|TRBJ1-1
CASSSLRGDSEAFF
TGTGCCAGCAGCTCCTTGCGGGGTGACTCTGAAGCTTTCTTT
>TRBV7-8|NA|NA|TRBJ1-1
CASSLGRPYRERKYTEAFF
TGTGCCAGCAGCTTAGGACGACCCTACAGGGAGAGGAAGTACACTGAAGCTTTCTTT
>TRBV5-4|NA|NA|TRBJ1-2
CASSPTPGGSLGYTF
TGTGCCAGCAGCCCTACCCCCGGGGGGTCCCTCGGCTACACCTTC
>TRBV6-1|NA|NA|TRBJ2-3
CASSEAGARTDTQYF
TGTGCCAGCAGTGAAGCGGGAGCTCGGACAGATACGCAGTATTTT
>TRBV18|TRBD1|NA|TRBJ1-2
CASSPGQGSRYGYTF
TGTGCCAGCTCCCCCGGACAGGGAAGTAGGTATGGCTACACCTTC
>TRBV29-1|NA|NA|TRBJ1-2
CSVIGPGGRSGYTF
TGCAGCGTTATTGGACCGGGGGGCCGCTCGGGCTACACCTTC
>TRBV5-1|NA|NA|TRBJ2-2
CASSLAWSANTGELFF
TGCGCCAGCAGCTTGGCCTGGTCAGCGAACACCGGGGAGCTGTTTTTT
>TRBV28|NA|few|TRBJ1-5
CASSLLTENQPQHF
TGTGCCAGCAGTTTGTTGACAGAGAATCAGCCCCAGCATTTT
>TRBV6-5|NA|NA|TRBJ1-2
CASSHGGERIYGYTF
TGTGCCAGCAGTCATGGGGGGGAAAGGATCTATGGCTACACCTTC
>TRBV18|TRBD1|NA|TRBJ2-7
CASSPDRASEQYF
TGTGCCAGCTCACCAGACAGGGCGTCCGAGCAGTACTTC
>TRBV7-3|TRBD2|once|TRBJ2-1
CASSFSSGGPYNEQFF
TGTGCCAGCAGCTTCTCTAGCGGGGGGCCCTACAATGAGCAGTTCTTC
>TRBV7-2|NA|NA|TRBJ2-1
CASRYTDSYNEQFF
TGTGCCAGCAGATATACTGACAGTTACAATGAGCAGTTCTTC
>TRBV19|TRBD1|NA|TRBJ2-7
CASSSRTGATYEQYF
TGTGCCAGTAGTTCCCGGACAGGGGCCACCTACGAGCAGTACTTC
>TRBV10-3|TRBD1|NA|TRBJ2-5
CAISEQGAGETQYF
TGTGCCATCAGTGAGCAGGGGGCCGGCGAGACCCAGTACTTC
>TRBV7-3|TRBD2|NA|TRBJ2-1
CASSPRPSSGEQFF
TGTGCCAGCAGCCCCCGCCCCTCTAGCGGTGAGCAGTTCTTC
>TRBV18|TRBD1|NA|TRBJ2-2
CASSPRDSPTGELFF
TGTGCCAGCTCACCCCGGGACAGCCCCACCGGGGAGCTGTTTTTT
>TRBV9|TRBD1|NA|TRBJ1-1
CASSSGQPNTEAFF
TGTGCCAGCAGCTCGGGACAGCCGAACACTGAAGCTTTCTTT
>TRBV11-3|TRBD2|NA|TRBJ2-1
CASSLFGGGAGEQFF
TGTGCCAGCAGCTTATTCGGCGGGGGGGCGGGTGAGCAGTTCTTC
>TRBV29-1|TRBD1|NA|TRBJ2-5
CSVLPGQGKETQYF
TGCAGCGTCTTACCGGGACAGGGGAAAGAGACCCAGTACTTC
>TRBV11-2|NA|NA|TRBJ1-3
CASSPLLGNTIYF
TGTGCCAGCAGTCCCCTCCTAGGAAACACCATATATTTT
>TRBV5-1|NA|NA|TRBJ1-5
CASSLTGQSNQPQHF
TGCGCCAGCAGCTTGACCGGACAGAGCAATCAGCCCCAGCATTTT
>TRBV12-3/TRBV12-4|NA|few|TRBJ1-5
CASSLMGGQPQHF
TGTGCCAGCAGTTTAATGGGAGGTCAGCCCCAGCATTTT
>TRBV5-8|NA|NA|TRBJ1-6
CASSLGHRLYNSPLHF
TGTGCCAGCAGCTTGGGACACCGTCTTTATAATTCACCCCTCCACTTT
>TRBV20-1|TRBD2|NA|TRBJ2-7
CSASTPPGRDSNYEQYF
TGCAGTGCTAGTACCCCCCCGGGGAGGGACTCAAACTACGAGCAGTACTTC
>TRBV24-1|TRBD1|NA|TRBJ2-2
CATSPGTVIAGELFF
TGTGCCACCAGTCCCGGGACAGTAATCGCCGGGGAGCTGTTTTTT
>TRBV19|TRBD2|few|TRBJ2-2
CASSLGTSGLPELFF
TGTGCCAGTAGTCTCGGGACTAGCGGGCTTCCAGAGCTGTTTTTT
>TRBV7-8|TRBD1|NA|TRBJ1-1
CASSWLRGVGNTEAFF
TGTGCCAGCAGCTGGCTCAGGGGGGTCGGGAACACTGAAGCTTTCTTT
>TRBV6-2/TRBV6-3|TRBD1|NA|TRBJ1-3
CASSRTGDGNTIYF
TGTGCCAGCAGCCGCACAGGGGACGGAAACACCATATATTTT
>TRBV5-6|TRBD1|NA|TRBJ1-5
CASSFATGSGREPQHF
TGTGCCAGCAGCTTCGCGACAGGGTCCGGGAGGGAGCCCCAGCATTTT
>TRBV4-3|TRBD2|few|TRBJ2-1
CASSQDTSGEYNEQFF
TGCGCCAGCAGCCAAGATACTAGCGGGGAATACAATGAGCAGTTCTTC
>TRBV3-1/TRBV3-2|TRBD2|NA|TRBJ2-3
CASSQGLAGGTDTQYF
TGTGCCAGCAGCCAGGGACTAGCGGGGGGCACAGATACGCAGTATTTT
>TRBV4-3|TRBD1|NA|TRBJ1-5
CASSQDLGGLDGNQPQHF
TGCGCCAGCAGCCAAGATTTAGGGGGCCTCGACGGCAATCAGCCCCAGCATTTT
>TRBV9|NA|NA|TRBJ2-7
CASSPSETAQYEQYF
TGTGCCAGCAGTCCATCGGAGACAGCCCAATACGAGCAGTACTTC
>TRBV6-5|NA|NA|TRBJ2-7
CASNERGQTYEQYF
TGTGCCAGCAACGAACGGGGACAAACCTACGAGCAGTACTTC
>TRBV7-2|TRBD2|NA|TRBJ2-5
CASSLSLAGGLETQYF
TGTGCCAGCAGCTTATCCCTAGCGGGGGGCTTGGAGACCCAGTACTTC
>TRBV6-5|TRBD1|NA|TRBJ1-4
CASSFGGQGYEKLFF
TGTGCCAGCAGTTTCGGGGGACAGGGGTATGAAAAACTGTTTTTT
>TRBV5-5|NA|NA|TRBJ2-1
CASSPPSGAPYNEQFF
TGTGCCAGCAGCCCGCCATCAGGGGCCCCCTACAATGAGCAGTTCTTC
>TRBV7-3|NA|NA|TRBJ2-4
CASSLNKGTEDIQYF
TGTGCCAGCAGCTTAAACAAAGGAACCGAGGACATTCAGTACTTC
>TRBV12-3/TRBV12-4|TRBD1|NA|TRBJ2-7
CASGTGGSYEQYF
TGTGCCAGCGGGACAGGGGGGTCCTACGAGCAGTACTTC
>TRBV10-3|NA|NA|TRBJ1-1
CAISEGRGTEAFF
TGTGCCATCAGTGAGGGCAGGGGCACTGAAGCTTTCTTT
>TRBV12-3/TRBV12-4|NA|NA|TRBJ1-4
CASSLSQGPRFF
TGTGCCAGCAGTTTAAGTCAGGGCCCCCGATTTTTT
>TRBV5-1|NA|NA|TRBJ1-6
CASSLAGNDNSPLHF
TGCGCCAGCAGCTTGGCAGGGAATGATAATTCACCCCTCCACTTT